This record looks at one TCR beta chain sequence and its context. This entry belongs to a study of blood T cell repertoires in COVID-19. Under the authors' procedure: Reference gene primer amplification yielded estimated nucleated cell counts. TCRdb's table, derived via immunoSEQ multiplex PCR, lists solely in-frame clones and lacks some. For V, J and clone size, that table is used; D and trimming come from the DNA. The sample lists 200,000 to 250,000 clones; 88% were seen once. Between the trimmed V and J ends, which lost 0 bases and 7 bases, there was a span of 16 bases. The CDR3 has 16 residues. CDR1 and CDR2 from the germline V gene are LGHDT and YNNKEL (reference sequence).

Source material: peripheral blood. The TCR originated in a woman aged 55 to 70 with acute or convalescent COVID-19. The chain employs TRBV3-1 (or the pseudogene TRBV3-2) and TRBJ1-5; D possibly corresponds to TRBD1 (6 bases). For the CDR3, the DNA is TGTGCCAGCAGCCAAGATCCAGAGGGGGGGGGCCAGCCCCAGCATTTT. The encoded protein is CASSQDPEGGGQPQHF.